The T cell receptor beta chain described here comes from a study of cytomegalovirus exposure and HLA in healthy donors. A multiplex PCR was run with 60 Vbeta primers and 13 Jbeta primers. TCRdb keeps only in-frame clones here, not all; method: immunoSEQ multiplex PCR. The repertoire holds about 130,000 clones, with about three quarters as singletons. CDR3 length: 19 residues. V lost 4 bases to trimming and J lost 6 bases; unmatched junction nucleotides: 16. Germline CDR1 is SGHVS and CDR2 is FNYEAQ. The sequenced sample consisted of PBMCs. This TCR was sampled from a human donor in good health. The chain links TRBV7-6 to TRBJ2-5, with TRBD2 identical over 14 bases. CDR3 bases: TGTGCCAGCAGCTCTAACTCCGGGACTAGCGGGGGAGGGGGAAAGACCCAGTACTTC. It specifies CASSSNSGTSGGGGKTQYF.